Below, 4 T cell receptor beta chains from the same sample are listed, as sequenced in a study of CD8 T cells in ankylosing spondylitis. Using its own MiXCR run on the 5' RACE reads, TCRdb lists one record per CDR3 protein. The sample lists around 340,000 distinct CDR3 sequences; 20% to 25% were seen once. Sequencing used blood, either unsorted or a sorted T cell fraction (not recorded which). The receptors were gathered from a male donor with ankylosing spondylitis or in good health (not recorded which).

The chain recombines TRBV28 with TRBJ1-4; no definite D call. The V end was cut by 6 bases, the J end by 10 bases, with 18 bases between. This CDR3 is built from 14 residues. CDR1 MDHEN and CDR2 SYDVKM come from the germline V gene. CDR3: CASRRGSPLGKLFF. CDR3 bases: TGTGCCAGCAGGAGAGGATCACCCCTTGGAAAACTGTTTTTT. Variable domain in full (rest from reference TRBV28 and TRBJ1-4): DVKVTQSSRYLVKRTGEKVFLECVQDMDHENMFWYRQDPGLGLRLIYFSYDVKMKEKGDIPEGYSVSREKKERFSLILESASTNQTSMYLCASRRGSPLGKLFFGSGTQLSVL.

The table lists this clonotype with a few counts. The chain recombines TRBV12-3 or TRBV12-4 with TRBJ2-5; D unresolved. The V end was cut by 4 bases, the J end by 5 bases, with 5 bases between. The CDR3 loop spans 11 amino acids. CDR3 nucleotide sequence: TGTGCCAGCAGTTGGAAGGAGACCCAGTACTTC. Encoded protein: CASSWKETQYF.

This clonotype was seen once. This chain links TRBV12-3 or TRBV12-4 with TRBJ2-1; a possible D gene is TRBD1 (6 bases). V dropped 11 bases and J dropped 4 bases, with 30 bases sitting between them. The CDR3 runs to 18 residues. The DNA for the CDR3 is TGTGCCTTCAGTGTGGACAGTTTGAGTGGGGGTCCTTACAATGAGCAGTTCTTC. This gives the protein CAFSVDSLSGGPYNEQFF.

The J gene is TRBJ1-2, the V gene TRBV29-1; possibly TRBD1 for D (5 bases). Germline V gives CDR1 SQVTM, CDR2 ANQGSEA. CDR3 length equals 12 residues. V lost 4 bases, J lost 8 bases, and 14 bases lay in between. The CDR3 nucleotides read TGCAGCGTTGTCGGGGGTCAGGTCGGCTACACCTTC. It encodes CSVVGGQVGYTF. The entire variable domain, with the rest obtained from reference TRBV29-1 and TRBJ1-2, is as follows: SAVISQKPSRDICQRGTSLTIQCQVDSQVTMMFWYRQQPGQSLTLIATANQGSEATYESGFVIDKFPISRPNLTFSTLTVSNMSPEDSSIYLCSVVGGQVGYTFGSGTRLTVV.